This entry lists 2 T cell receptor beta chains sequenced from one sample in a study of shared clonotypes between healthy human individuals. Data came from immunoSEQ multiplex PCR; TCRdb stores just in-frame clones and leaves some out. The repertoire consists of about 710,000 clones, with 60% to 75% occurring once and the leading ten covering around 1.7%. The material sequenced was memory CD4+ T cells sorted from blood. Described subset: CD45RA-negative fraction. The receptors were gathered from a woman in her 30s in good health.

V gene TRBV28 combines with J gene TRBJ2-4, with TRBD2 as a possible D gene (6 bases). The CDR3 has 16 amino acids. Germline lookup yields CDR1 MDHEN and CDR2 SYDVKM. Between the trimmed V and J ends, which lost 5 bases and 0 bases, there was a span of 14 bases. CDR3 region: CASSPGDFLAKNIQYF. CDR3 coding DNA: TGTGCCAGCAGTCCCGGGGACTTCCTAGCCAAAAACATTCAGTACTTC.

Points on this clone: A read error may account for a junction end that differs from germline. This sequence joins TRBV6-1 and TRBJ2-5; tentatively, D is TRBD1 or TRBD2 (5 bases each). Per the germline V gene, CDR1 is MNHNS and CDR2 is SASEGT. This CDR3 contains 15 residues. CDR3 DNA sequence: TGTGCCAGCAGCGGGATACAGGTCTTCCAAGAAACCCAGTACTTC. Its protein is CASSGIQVFQETQYF.